This TCR beta chain was identified in a study of regulatory T cells in long-lasting Graves disease. Broader study findings: Study of thyroid tissue was not done, with only peripheral blood studied. New patients shared fewer public clonotypes (approximately 970) than persistent patients did (2,741). Patients with persistent Graves' had lower TCR diversity than newly diagnosed patients.

Building the TCR beta libraries relied on iRepertoire HTBI primers, and CDR3 regions underwent Arm-PCR. Via MiXCR, TCRdb re-called the multiplex PCR reads, giving one row per CDR3 protein. The repertoire includes about 330,000 distinct CDR3 sequences, roughly 16% of them detected once, and over 20% sits in the top ten. This CDR3 is built from 17 residues. CDR1 and CDR2 (germline): MGHRA, YSYEKL. Trimming at V came to 3 bases and at J to 4 bases, leaving 14 bases not matched to a gene. This clonotype occurred a few times. The target antigen is unknown. Time point defined: newly diagnosed GD, antithyroid drugs for less than 3 months. Scientists built the TCR library using RNA that was extracted from PBMCs. The data also belong to a second study, concerning T cells in Graves' hyperthyroidism and ophthalmopathy. That work states: Researchers ran a first-round RT-PCR on the TCR CDR3 using the HTBI primer set.

Sequences were derived from peripheral blood mononuclear cells (PBMCs), sampled at new diagnosis, from a patient treated with antithyroid drugs. The chain couples TRBV4-1 to TRBJ1-1; 7 positions agree with TRBD1. The clonotype originates from a woman aged 18 to 35 with Graves disease. The CDR3 protein is CASSHHGQVGGGTEAFF. For the CDR3, the DNA is TGCGCCAGCAGCCATCATGGACAGGTAGGAGGGGGCACTGAAGCTTTCTTT.